These 18 T cell receptor beta chains came from one sample sequenced in a study of STAT5B mutations in CD4+ large granular lymphocyte leukemia. TCRdb's copy holds only in-frame clones and misses some; the assay was immunoSEQ multiplex PCR. The sample yields about 25,000 clones, 74% seen once. Input material: CD4+ T cells from blood buffy coats. Receptors were obtained from a human donor in good health.

The gene calls are TRBV10-3 and TRBJ1-5; TRBD1 might be the D (6 bases). CDR3 size: 16 residues. Germline V gene data show CDR1 as ENHRY and CDR2 as SYGVKD. V lost 1 base and J lost 3, with 13 bases in between. As DNA, the CDR3 is TGTGCCATCAGTGAGTTTAGGACAGTAAACAATCAGCCCCAGCATTTT. It yields the protein CAISEFRTVNNQPQHF.

The chain employs TRBV4-3 and TRBJ1-6; TRBD1 matches 9 bases. The germline CDR1 and CDR2 sequences are LGHNA and YSLEER. V lost 1 base and J lost 9; bases outside the gene matches: 4. This CDR3 region has 15 residues. The CDR3 protein is CASSQGTGDGSPLHF. The CDR3 DNA reads TGCGCCAGCAGCCAAGGGACAGGGGACGGTTCACCCCTCCACTTT.

This chain uses TRBV19 with TRBJ2-3; 7 positions match TRBD1. This CDR3 region has 17 residues. V dropped 5 bases and J dropped 6; count of bases not matched to a gene: 17. Germline CDR1 and CDR2: LNHDA and SQIVND (reference sequence). CDR3 nucleotides: TGTGCCAGTAGTCCCCGGGACAGTCGCCCCGGTGGGGATACGCAGTATTTT. Translation gives CASSPRDSRPGGDTQYF.

The J gene is TRBJ1-2, the V gene TRBV5-4; no definite D call. The CDR3 length is 14 residues. Germline V CDR1 and CDR2: SGHNT, YYREEE (reference sequence). The V and J ends lost 0 bases and 3 bases respectively, with 9 bases between them. CDR3 protein: CASSLALQDYGYTF. CDR3 DNA sequence: TGTGCCAGCAGCTTGGCCCTGCAGGACTATGGCTACACCTTC.

This chain links TRBV12-5 with TRBJ2-1; 9 bases are a match to TRBD2. The CDR3 contains 16 residues. The junction had 4 bases not matched to a gene; V was cut back by 0 bases and J by 4 bases. Germline CDR1 and CDR2: LGHNT and FRNRAP. CDR3 amino acids: CASGLVLTSGYNEQFF. As DNA, the CDR3 is TGTGCTAGTGGTTTGGTACTGACTAGCGGTTACAATGAGCAGTTCTTC. The full variable domain, its missing parts supplied by reference TRBV12-5 and TRBJ2-1, is DARVTQTPRHKVTEMGQEVTMRCQPILGHNTVFWYRQTMMQGLELLAYFRNRAPLDDSGMPKDRFSAEMPDATLATLKIQPSEPRDSAVYFCASGLVLTSGYNEQFFGPGTRLTVL.

The rearrangement links TRBV28 to TRBJ1-3; D is undetermined. Germline CDR1 is MDHEN and CDR2 is SYDVKM. The CDR3 extends over 17 amino acids. V was pared by 8 bases and J by 2 bases, with 22 bases between. In nucleotides, the CDR3 is TGTGCCAGCTGCGTTCTTTTGGACGAGGGAGCTGGAAACACCATATATTTT. Amino acids: CASCVLLDEGAGNTIYF.

This sequence joins TRBV28 and TRBJ2-5; TRBD1 aligns across 9 bases. Per the germline V gene, CDR1 is MDHEN and CDR2 is SYDVKM. Trimming cost V 4 bases and J 4 bases; bases outside gene matches: 13. CDR3 size: 17 residues. CDR3: CASSSFPGQGAGETQYF. CDR3 DNA sequence: TGTGCCAGCAGTTCCTTCCCGGGACAGGGTGCGGGAGAGACCCAGTACTTC.

This chain links TRBV9 with TRBJ1-3; D remains ambiguous. Germline CDR1 reads SGDLS; CDR2 reads YYNGEE. V lost 0 bases to trimming and J lost 2 bases, with 3 bases between them. The CDR3 length is 13 residues. In DNA form, the CDR3 reads TGTGCCAGCAGCGTAGTTCCTGGAAACACCATATATTTT. It is translated as CASSVVPGNTIYF.

J is TRBJ1-6 and V is TRBV5-1; a possible D gene is TRBD1 (5 bases). V was trimmed by 3 bases and J by 0 bases, leaving 7 bases between them. Germline CDR1 reads SGHRS; CDR2 reads YFSETQ. CDR3 length: 15 amino acids. The CDR3 loop is CASSSGLSYNSPLHF. The DNA of the CDR3 is TGCGCCAGCAGCTCGGGACTCTCCTATAATTCACCCCTCCACTTT.

This chain uses TRBV18 with TRBJ1-5; TRBD1 matches 9 bases. CDR1 and CDR2 from the germline V gene are KGHSH and LQKENI. The CDR3 covers 14 residues. V shed 3 bases and J 6 bases; nucleotides not matched to a gene: 3. The CDR3 bases are TGTGCCAGCTCACCGGACAGGGGCGGTCAGCCCCAGCATTTT. Its protein is CASSPDRGGQPQHF.

This clone has just a few counts. The gene calls are TRBV9 and TRBJ2-2; no firm D call. Germline CDR1 reads SGDLS; CDR2 reads YYNGEE. The CDR3 totals 12 residues. The V end lost 0 bases, the J end lost 5 bases, and 2 bases lay between the germline ends. The DNA for the CDR3 is TGTGCCAGCAGCGTAGGGACCGGGGAGCTGTTTTTT. It encodes CASSVGTGELFF.

V gene TRBV5-1 combines with J gene TRBJ2-7, with 7 positions matching TRBD1. The germline gives CDR1 SGHRS, CDR2 YFSETQ. There are 14 residues in the CDR3. The trim removed 2 bases at V and 5 bases at J, leaving 7 bases unmatched. CDR3 amino acids: CASSFDRVEDEQYF. CDR3 nucleotide sequence: TGCGCCAGCAGCTTTGACAGGGTTGAAGACGAGCAGTACTTC.

The rearrangement joins TRBV6-1 to TRBJ2-1; 8 bases map to TRBD2. This CDR3 spans 17 amino acids. Germline lookup yields CDR1 MNHNS and CDR2 SASEGT. V trimming: 2 bases; J trimming: 3 bases; junction bases outside the gene matches: 9. The DNA for the CDR3 is TGTGCCAGCAGTGAATACGGAGCGGGAGTGATCTACAATGAGCAGTTCTTC. Amino acids: CASSEYGAGVIYNEQFF.

The V and J genes are TRBV5-4 and TRBJ2-3, with D perhaps TRBD1 (7 bases). V lost 0 bases to trimming and J lost 8 bases, with 13 bases between them. The CDR3 spans 14 residues. Germline CDR1 SGHNT, CDR2 YYREEE (reference sequence). In DNA form, the CDR3 reads TGTGCCAGCAGCTTGGACAGGGGAGGCGGTACGCAGTATTTT. Translating it yields CASSLDRGGGTQYF.

The sample holds a few counts of this clone. V is TRBV19 and J is TRBJ2-7, with D possibly TRBD2 on 5 matching bases. Germline values: CDR1 LNHDA, CDR2 SQIVND (reference sequence). The CDR3 is 16 residues long. The germline V and J ends were trimmed by 2 bases and 0 bases, with 14 bases remaining between them. DNA of the CDR3: TGTGCCAGTAGTATATTAGGAGGAGAAACCTCCTACGAGCAGTACTTC. It translates to CASSILGGETSYEQYF. Filled out from reference TRBV19 and TRBJ2-7, the complete variable domain reads DGGITQSPKYLFRKEGQNVTLSCEQNLNHDAMYWYRQDPGQGLRLIYYSQIVNDFQKGDIAEGYSVSREKKESFPLTVTSAQKNPTAFYLCASSILGGETSYEQYFGPGTRLTVT.

The chain carries TRBV5-5 and TRBJ2-5; D is uncertain. The CDR3 has 13 residues. V lost 3 bases and J 3 bases, leaving 9 bases between the germline ends. Germline CDR1 and CDR2: SGHKS and YYEKEE (reference sequence). In nucleotides, the CDR3 is TGTGCCAGCAGCTCACCTGGGGAAGAGACCCAGTACTTC. It is translated as CASSSPGEETQYF.

V usage is TRBV5-1 and J usage is TRBJ2-1; 11 nucleotides agree with TRBD2. This CDR3 region has 14 residues. The V gene's germline CDR1 is SGHRS and CDR2 YFSETQ. After removal of 4 bases from V and 7 bases from J, the junction contained 4 bases not matched to a gene. The CDR3, as DNA: TGCGCCAGCAGCGACTTAGCGGGAGGGAATGAGCAGTTCTTC. It yields the protein CASSDLAGGNEQFF.

The rearrangement uses TRBV28 and TRBJ2-6; TRBD2 is a possible D gene (5 bases). The CDR3 sequence is 15 residues long. Germline V gene lookup returns CDR1 MDHEN and CDR2 SYDVKM. Trimming left V 1 base short and J 4 bases short, with 8 bases between. The CDR3 sequence: CASSLSGWGANVLTF. Here the CDR3 DNA reads TGTGCCAGCAGTTTATCGGGGTGGGGGGCCAACGTCCTGACTTTC. Based on the CDR3 plus reference TRBV28 and TRBJ2-6, the full variable domain is DVKVTQSSRYLVKRTGEKVFLECVQDMDHENMFWYRQDPGLGLRLIYFSYDVKMKEKGDIPEGYSVSREKKERFSLILESASTNQTSMYLCASSLSGWGANVLTFGAGSRLTVL.